This is a list of T cell receptor beta chains from one sample in a study of blood T cell repertoires in COVID-19. Here immunoSEQ multiplex PCR was the method, and the copy in TCRdb shows in-frame clones only, minus some. The sample shows 100,000 to 130,000 clones, approximately 90% of them seen only once. The sample consisted of peripheral blood. These receptors all stem from a man in his fifties with active or convalescent COVID-19. Each CDR3 is given with its conserved first and last residue. Each record gives: J gene, clone size, D gene, V gene, CDR3 protein, CDR3 DNA. A D gene is named only where the DNA matches it firmly. Expanded clones are given a class, and other clones once, few, many or no size at all.

j_gene: TRBJ2-5
abundance: -
d_gene: TRBD1
v_gene: TRBV7-9
CDR3aa: CASRTTGEETQYF
CDR3nt: TGTGCCAGCAGAACCACAGGGGAAGAGACCCAGTACTTC

j_gene: TRBJ2-5
abundance: -
d_gene: -
v_gene: TRBV5-1
CDR3aa: CASSSQGRETQYF
CDR3nt: TGCGCCAGCAGCTCCCAGGGGCGCGAGACCCAGTACTTC

j_gene: TRBJ1-5
abundance: -
d_gene: -
v_gene: TRBV27
CDR3aa: CASSFGGFGGNQPQHF
CDR3nt: TGTGCCAGCAGTTTCGGCGGCTTCGGTGGCAATCAGCCCCAGCATTTT

j_gene: TRBJ2-1
abundance: -
d_gene: TRBD2
v_gene: TRBV28
CDR3aa: CASRQLAGAPNEQFF
CDR3nt: TGTGCCAGCAGACAACTAGCGGGAGCTCCAAATGAGCAGTTCTTC

j_gene: TRBJ1-2
abundance: -
d_gene: TRBD1
v_gene: TRBV4-3
CDR3aa: CASSQNTGDRYGYTF
CDR3nt: TGCGCCAGCAGCCAAAATACAGGGGATCGGTATGGCTACACCTTC

j_gene: TRBJ2-7
abundance: -
d_gene: TRBD2
v_gene: TRBV9
CDR3aa: CASSARSAGASYEQYF
CDR3nt: TGTGCCAGCAGCGCCCGATCGGCGGGAGCCTCCTACGAGCAGTACTTC

j_gene: TRBJ2-7
abundance: -
d_gene: -
v_gene: TRBV15
CDR3aa: CATSVGLYEQYF
CDR3nt: TGTGCCACCAGCGTAGGACTCTACGAGCAGTACTTC

j_gene: TRBJ2-7
abundance: -
d_gene: -
v_gene: TRBV7-2
CDR3aa: CASSLGQRNYEQYF
CDR3nt: TGTGCCAGCAGCTTAGGCCAGCGAAACTACGAGCAGTACTTC

j_gene: TRBJ2-3
abundance: -
d_gene: TRBD1
v_gene: TRBV29-1
CDR3aa: CSVEARQGGTQYF
CDR3nt: TGCAGCGTTGAAGCCCGACAGGGGGGTACGCAGTATTTT

j_gene: TRBJ2-1
abundance: -
d_gene: TRBD2
v_gene: TRBV7-9
CDR3aa: CASSLLTSGINEQFF
CDR3nt: TGTGCCAGCAGCTTACTTACTAGCGGGATCAATGAGCAGTTCTTC

j_gene: TRBJ1-5
abundance: -
d_gene: TRBD1
v_gene: TRBV2
CDR3aa: CASMPRDRYQPQHF
CDR3nt: TGTGCCAGCATGCCCCGGGACAGGTATCAGCCCCAGCATTTT

j_gene: TRBJ2-7
abundance: -
d_gene: -
v_gene: TRBV11-2
CDR3aa: CASSLGQVPYEQYF
CDR3nt: TGTGCCAGCAGCTTAGGCCAGGTTCCCTACGAGCAGTACTTC

j_gene: TRBJ1-3
abundance: once
d_gene: -
v_gene: TRBV5-1
CDR3aa: CASRGGLTGNTIYF
CDR3nt: TGCGCCAGCAGGGGAGGATTGACCGGAAACACCATATATTTT

j_gene: TRBJ2-1
abundance: -
d_gene: TRBD1
v_gene: TRBV27
CDR3aa: CASSRRILTGVYNEQFF
CDR3nt: TGTGCCAGCAGTAGGCGGATATTGACAGGGGTCTACAATGAGCAGTTCTTC

j_gene: TRBJ2-5
abundance: -
d_gene: -
v_gene: TRBV3-1/TRBV3-2
CDR3aa: CASRTGTRGETQYF
CDR3nt: TGTGCCAGCAGGACCGGGACAAGAGGAGAGACCCAGTACTTC

j_gene: TRBJ2-1
abundance: -
d_gene: TRBD1
v_gene: TRBV5-1
CDR3aa: CASSLTGGSSYNEQFF
CDR3nt: TGCGCCAGCAGCTTAACAGGGGGTAGTTCCTACAATGAGCAGTTCTTC